This T cell receptor (beta chain) was found in a study of blood T cell repertoires in COVID-19. At the level of the study: Italy, Spain and the United States were the sources of the convalescent and acute COVID-19 samples. The analysed material was cDNA or gDNA that came from T cells, B-cell-depleted T cells, or PBMCs.

In the original analysis: For nucleated cells, counts were estimated from reference gene primer amplification. TCRdb keeps only in-frame clones here, not all; method: immunoSEQ multiplex PCR. V and J calls and clone size are as listed in that table; D and trimming were resolved from the DNA. The repertoire includes almost 200,000 clones, approximately 87% of them detected once, and approximately 0.75% sits in the top ten. Germline V gives CDR1 SGHRS, CDR2 YFSETQ. V lost 4 bases and J 0 bases, leaving 14 bases between the germline ends. This CDR3 is 17 amino acids long. The sequence came from an older woman with acute or convalescent COVID-19. The V call is TRBV5-1, the J call TRBJ2-6, with D perhaps matching TRBD2 (7 bases). What was sequenced was peripheral blood. In nucleotides, the CDR3 is TGCGCCAGCAGCAGGGGAGGGGGAAGCTCTGGGGCCAACGTCCTGACTTTC. Protein sequence: CASSRGGGSSGANVLTF. Combining the CDR3 with reference TRBV5-1 and TRBJ2-6 gives the whole variable domain KAGVTQTPRYLIKTRGQQVTLSCSPISGHRSVSWYQQTPGQGLQFLFEYFSETQRNKGNFPGRFSGRQFSNSRSEMNVSTLELGDSALYLCASSRGGGSSGANVLTFGAGSRLTVL.